Below, 6 T cell receptor beta chains from the same sample are listed, as sequenced in a study. This table comes from immunoSEQ multiplex PCR, and its TCRdb copy is limited to in-frame clones, with some not included. The sample carries 60,000 to 75,000 clones, about 93% recorded once. The sample was PBMCs. All receptors derive from a man aged 40-49 years with rheumatoid arthritis.

The rearrangement joins TRBV11-3 to TRBJ2-3; the match to TRBD2 covers 8 bases. V was clipped by 5 bases and J by 0 bases; unmatched bases: 13. CDR1 and CDR2 from the germline V gene are SGHNT and YENEEA. This CDR3 is 18 amino acids long. The DNA for the CDR3 is TGTGCCAGCAGCCCGGGACTCCGGGGGGGAACTAGCACAGATACGCAGTATTTT. Residues: CASSPGLRGGTSTDTQYF.

The V gene is TRBV28, the J gene TRBJ1-1; D not certain. Germline V CDR1 and CDR2: MDHEN, SYDVKM. The CDR3 sequence is 12 residues long. The V end was cut by 2 bases, the J end by 3 bases, with 4 bases between. The CDR3 spells CASSLAHTEAFF. CDR3 nucleotides: TGTGCCAGCAGTTTAGCGCACACTGAAGCTTTCTTT.

The chain employs TRBV19 and TRBJ1-5; D unclear. Per the germline V gene, CDR1 is LNHDA and CDR2 is SQIVND (reference sequence). V lost 1 base to trimming and J lost 0 bases, with 13 bases between them. The CDR3 totals 17 residues. CDR3 loop: CASSIAGPAYSNQPQHF. The CDR3 DNA reads as TGTGCCAGTAGTATAGCTGGGCCAGCATATAGCAATCAGCCCCAGCATTTT.

The V call is TRBV2, the J call TRBJ1-3, with a possible D match to TRBD1 (5 bases). Germline V gene sequence: CDR1 SNHLY, CDR2 FYNNEI. The V end was cut by 4 bases, the J end by 4 bases, with 11 bases between. The CDR3 has 14 residues. CDR3 sequence (DNA): TGTGCCAGCAGTGGACAGACCGTCGGAAACACCATATATTTT. Translating gives CASSGQTVGNTIYF.

This chain uses TRBV30 with TRBJ2-2, with D perhaps TRBD2 (6 bases). The CDR3 length is 13 residues. V lost 3 bases and J 1 base, leaving 6 bases between the germline ends. CDR1 and CDR2 (germline): GTSNPN, SVGIG (reference sequence). DNA for the CDR3: TGTGCCTGGAGGGGACTGAACACCGGGGAGCTGTTTTTT. Protein product: CAWRGLNTGELFF.

The gene calls are TRBV2 and TRBJ2-1, with D unclear. Germline V gives CDR1 SNHLY, CDR2 FYNNEI. This CDR3 has 12 amino acids. Trimming shortened V by 7 bases and J by 7 bases, and 11 bases separated the two germline ends. The CDR3 loop reads CASIPRTNEQFF. The CDR3 nucleotides read TGTGCCAGCATCCCCAGAACAAATGAGCAGTTCTTC.